The clone carrying this T cell receptor (beta chain) was picked up many times. Its antigen remains unknown. The library targeted TCRbeta and was prepared with unique molecular identifiers. Using its own MiXCR run on the PCR reads, TCRdb lists one record per CDR3 protein. This sample has approximately 630,000 distinct CDR3 sequences, with around 13% found just once. This sample is drawn from a study of T-cell reconstitution after alpha-beta-depleted transplantation in children. Study conclusions and caveats: Several hundred expanded graft clones reportedly supplied alpha-beta T cells about two months after transplant. T cells produced anew were the main source of T-cell counts and diversity one year after transplant. At day 60, the high TCRbeta diversity found in some patients originated from recipient T cells and thymic progenitors that had survived.

This clonotype originated in a girl aged 2-10 years with congenital amegakaryocytic thrombocytopenia, due to receive a stem cell transplant. The sequenced sample was PBMCs, obtained before TCRalphabeta/CD19-depleted stem cell transplant.

In nucleotides, the CDR3 is TGTGCCAGCAGTTACTCCGTTGGACTAGCGGGAGACGACCTCCTTCTGGTCGAGGCCAACGTCCTGACTTTC. Protein sequence: CASSYSVGLAGDDLLLVEANVLTF. This sequence joins TRBV6-5 and TRBJ2-6, with TRBD2 identical over 13 bases. The junction had 23 bases not matched to a gene; V was cut back by 0 bases and J by 6 bases. The germline gives CDR1 MNHEY, CDR2 SVGAGI. The CDR3 sequence is 24 residues long.